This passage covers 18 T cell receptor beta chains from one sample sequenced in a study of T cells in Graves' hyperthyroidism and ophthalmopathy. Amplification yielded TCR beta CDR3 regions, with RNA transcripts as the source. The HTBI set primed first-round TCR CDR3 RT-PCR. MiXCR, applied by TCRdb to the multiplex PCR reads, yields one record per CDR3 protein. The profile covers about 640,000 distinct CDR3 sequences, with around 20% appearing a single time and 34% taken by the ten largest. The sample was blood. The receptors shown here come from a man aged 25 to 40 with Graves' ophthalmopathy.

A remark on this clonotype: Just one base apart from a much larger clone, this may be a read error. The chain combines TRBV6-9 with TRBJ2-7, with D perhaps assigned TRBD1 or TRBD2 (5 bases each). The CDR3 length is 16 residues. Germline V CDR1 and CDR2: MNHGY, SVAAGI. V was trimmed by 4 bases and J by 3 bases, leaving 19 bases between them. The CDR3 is CASSCPIWDGLYEQYF. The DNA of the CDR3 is TGTGCCAGCAGTTGCCCAATTTGGGACGGCCTCTACGAGCAGTACTTC.

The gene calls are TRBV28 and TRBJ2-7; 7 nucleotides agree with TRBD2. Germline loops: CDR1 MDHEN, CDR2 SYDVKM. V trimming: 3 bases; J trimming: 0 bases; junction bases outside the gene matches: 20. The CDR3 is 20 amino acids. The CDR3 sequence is CASSLPGIPSPSGSSYEQYF. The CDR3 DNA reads TGTGCCAGCAGTTTGCCCGGTATACCGTCGCCTAGCGGTAGCTCCTACGAGCAGTACTTC.

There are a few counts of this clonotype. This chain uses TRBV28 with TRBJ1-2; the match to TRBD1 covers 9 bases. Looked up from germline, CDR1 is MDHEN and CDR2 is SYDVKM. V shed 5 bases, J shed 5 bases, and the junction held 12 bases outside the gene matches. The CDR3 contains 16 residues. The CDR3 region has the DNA TGTGCCAGCAGTCCCAAATTGGGACAGGGTCGATATGGCTACACCTTC. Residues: CASSPKLGQGRYGYTF.

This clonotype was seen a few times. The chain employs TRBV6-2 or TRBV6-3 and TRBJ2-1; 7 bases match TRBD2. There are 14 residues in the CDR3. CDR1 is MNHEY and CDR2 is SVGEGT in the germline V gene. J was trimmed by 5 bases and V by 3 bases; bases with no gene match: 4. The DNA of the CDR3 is TGTGCCAGCAGTTATCGGCTAGCGGACAATGAGCAGTTCTTC. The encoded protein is CASSYRLADNEQFF.

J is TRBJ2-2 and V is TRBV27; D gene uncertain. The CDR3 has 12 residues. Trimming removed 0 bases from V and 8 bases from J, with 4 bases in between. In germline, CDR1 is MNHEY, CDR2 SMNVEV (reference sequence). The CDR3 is CASSLSLGELFF. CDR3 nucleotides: TGTGCCAGCAGTTTATCGTTAGGGGAGCTGTTTTTT.

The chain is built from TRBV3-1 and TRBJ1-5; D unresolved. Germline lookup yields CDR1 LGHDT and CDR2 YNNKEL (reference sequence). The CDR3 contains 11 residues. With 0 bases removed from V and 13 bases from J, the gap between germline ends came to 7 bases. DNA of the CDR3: TGTGCCAGCAGCCAAGATGTGCGACAGCATTTT. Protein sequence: CASSQDVRQHF.

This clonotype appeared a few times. DNA for the CDR3: TGTGCCAGCAGTGAGGGGGTATACGAGCAGTACTTC. It yields the protein CASSEGVYEQYF. This chain joins TRBV6-1 and TRBJ2-7; D possibly uses TRBD1 or TRBD2 (5 bases each). This CDR3 region has 12 residues. Germline CDR1 is MNHNS and CDR2 is SASEGT. V lost 3 bases and J 4 bases, leaving 7 bases between the germline ends.

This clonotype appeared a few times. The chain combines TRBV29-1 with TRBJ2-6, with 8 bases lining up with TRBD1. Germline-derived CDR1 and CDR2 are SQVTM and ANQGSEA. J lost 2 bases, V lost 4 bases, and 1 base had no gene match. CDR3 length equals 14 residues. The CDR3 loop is CSVGTGPGANVLTF. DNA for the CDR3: TGCAGCGTTGGGACAGGGCCTGGGGCCAACGTCCTGACTTTC.

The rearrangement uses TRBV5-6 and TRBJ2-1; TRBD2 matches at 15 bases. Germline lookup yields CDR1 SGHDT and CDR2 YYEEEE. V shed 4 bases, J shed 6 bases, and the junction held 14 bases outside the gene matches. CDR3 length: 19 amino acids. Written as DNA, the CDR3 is TGTGCCAGCAGCCCTAACGTCCCGGGACTAGCGGGAGGTCCCAATGAGCAGTTCTTC. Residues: CASSPNVPGLAGGPNEQFF.

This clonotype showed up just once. Written as DNA, the CDR3 is TGTGCCAGCAGTTCCGCACCGGAAGCTTTCTTT. Encoded protein: CASSSAPEAFF. The genes are TRBV6-2 or TRBV6-3 and TRBJ1-1; D is undetermined. V shed 4 bases and J shed 8 bases, with 8 bases lying between them. This CDR3 has 11 residues. Germline V lookup: CDR1 MNHEY, CDR2 SVGEGT.

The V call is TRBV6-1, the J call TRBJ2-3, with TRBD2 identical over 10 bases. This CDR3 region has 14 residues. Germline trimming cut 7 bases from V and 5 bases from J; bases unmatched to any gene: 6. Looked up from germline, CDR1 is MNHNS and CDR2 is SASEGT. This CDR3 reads CASKIKREGDTQYF. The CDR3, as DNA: TGTGCCAGCAAGATAAAGCGGGAGGGAGATACGCAGTATTTT.

CDR3 coding DNA: TGTGCCAGCAGCCCGTTAGAGAGGGTCGGGGAGACCCAGTACTTC. It encodes CASSPLERVGETQYF. V usage is TRBV27 and J usage is TRBJ2-5; tentatively, D is TRBD2 (5 bases). CDR1 is MNHEY and CDR2 is SMNVEV in the germline V gene (reference sequence). This CDR3 contains 15 residues. V lost 6 bases and J 5 bases, leaving 19 bases between the germline ends.

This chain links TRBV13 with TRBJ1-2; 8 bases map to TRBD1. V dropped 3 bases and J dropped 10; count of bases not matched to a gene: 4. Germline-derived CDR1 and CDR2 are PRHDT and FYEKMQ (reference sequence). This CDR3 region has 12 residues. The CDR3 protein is CASSFGQGDYTF. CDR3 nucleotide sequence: TGTGCCAGCAGCTTTGGACAGGGAGACTACACCTTC.

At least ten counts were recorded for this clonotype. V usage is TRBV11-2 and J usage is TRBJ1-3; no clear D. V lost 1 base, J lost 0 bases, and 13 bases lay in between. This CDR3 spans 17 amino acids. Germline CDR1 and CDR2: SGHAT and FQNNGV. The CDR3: CASSLGWLQSSGNTIYF. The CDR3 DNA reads TGTGCCAGCAGCTTAGGTTGGCTGCAGAGCTCTGGAAACACCATATATTTT.

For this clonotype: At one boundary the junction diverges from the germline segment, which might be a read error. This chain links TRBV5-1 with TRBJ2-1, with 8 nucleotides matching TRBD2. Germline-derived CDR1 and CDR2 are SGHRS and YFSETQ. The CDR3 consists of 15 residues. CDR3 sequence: CAGSLGATSGGEQFF. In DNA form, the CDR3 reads TGCGCCGGCAGCTTGGGAGCCACTAGCGGTGGTGAGCAGTTCTTC.

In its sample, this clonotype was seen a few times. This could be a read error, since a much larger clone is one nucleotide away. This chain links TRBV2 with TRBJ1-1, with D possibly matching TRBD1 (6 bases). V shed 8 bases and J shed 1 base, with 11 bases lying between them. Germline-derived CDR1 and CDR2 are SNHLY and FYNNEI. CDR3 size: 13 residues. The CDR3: CASDEGGNTEAFF. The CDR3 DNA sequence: TGTGCCAGCGATGAGGGGGGGAACACTGAAGCTTTCTTT.

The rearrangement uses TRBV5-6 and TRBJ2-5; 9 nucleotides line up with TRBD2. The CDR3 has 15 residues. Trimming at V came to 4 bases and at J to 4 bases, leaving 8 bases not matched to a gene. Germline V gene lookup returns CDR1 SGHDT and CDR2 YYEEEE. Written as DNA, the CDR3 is TGTGCCAGCAGCCGAGTTAGCGGGAGTCGAGAGACCCAGTACTTC. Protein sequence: CASSRVSGSRETQYF.

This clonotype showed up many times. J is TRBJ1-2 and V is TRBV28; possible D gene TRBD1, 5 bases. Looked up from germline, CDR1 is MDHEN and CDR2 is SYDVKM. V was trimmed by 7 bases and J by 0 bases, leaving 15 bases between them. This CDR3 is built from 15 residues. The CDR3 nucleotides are TGTGCCAGCATCTCAATCGGGGGATCTAACTATGGCTACACCTTC. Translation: CASISIGGSNYGYTF.